Described below is a single T cell receptor (beta chain) sequence and its context. Its antigen is unknown. TCRdb's copy holds only in-frame clones and misses some; the assay was immunoSEQ multiplex PCR. Of 42,000 or so clones listed, more than 60% are singletons. V was shortened by 5 bases and J by 12 bases, with 19 bases between the two germline ends. Germline V lookup: CDR1 SNHLY, CDR2 FYNNEI. The CDR3 runs to 13 residues. These data belong to a study of vaccination effects on CD4 cells after COVID-19. Before any sequencing was done, the ViraFEST assay used viral peptide pools to expand antigen-specific CD4+ T cells. Culture lasted about ten days before CD4+ T cell isolation. Infection dated between March and December 2020, before the Alpha, Beta and Delta variants reached the United States. It was with around 9.9 IU/ml IL-2 and approximately 10 ug/ml peptides that a few million PBMC per well were cultured.

The gene calls are TRBV2 and TRBJ2-5, with a possible D match to TRBD2 (5 bases). The clonotype comes from a human donor who had a prior SARS-CoV-2 infection. Sequenced here: CD4+ T cells from PBMCs cultured with a peptide pool, sampled before COVID-19 vaccination. The CDR3 coding sequence is TGTGCCAGCAGTCTCGGGATTACGAGTGGCGAGTACTTC. It yields the protein CASSLGITSGEYF.